This note documents a single T cell receptor beta chain sequence. This sample was taken from a study of PD-1 blockade in classical Hodgkin lymphoma. V shed 6 bases and J 5 bases; nucleotides not matched to a gene: 6. Germline V gene data show CDR1 as ENHRY and CDR2 as SYGVKD. CDR3 size: 14 residues. Measured with immunoSEQ multiplex PCR; TCRdb has only the in-frame clones, and not every one. The sample includes approximately 19,000 clones, about 88% of them seen just once. Time point in this sample: cycle 4 day 1 (C4D1), after less than seven weeks of nivolumab. With no exception, relapse followed autologous stem cell transplantation in all patients, and brentuximab vedotin exposure varied. Magnetic negative selection, applied to thawed PBMCs, was used to isolate the CD8+ T cells.

The chain combines TRBV10-3 with TRBJ1-3; 8 nucleotides match TRBD1. The clonotype comes from a human donor with classical Hodgkin lymphoma. The sequenced sample was CD8+ T cells from blood, obtained before the fourth cycle of nivolumab. The CDR3 spells CAISGQGMRNTIYF. DNA for the CDR3: TGTGCCATCAGCGGACAGGGAATGAGAAACACCATATATTTT.